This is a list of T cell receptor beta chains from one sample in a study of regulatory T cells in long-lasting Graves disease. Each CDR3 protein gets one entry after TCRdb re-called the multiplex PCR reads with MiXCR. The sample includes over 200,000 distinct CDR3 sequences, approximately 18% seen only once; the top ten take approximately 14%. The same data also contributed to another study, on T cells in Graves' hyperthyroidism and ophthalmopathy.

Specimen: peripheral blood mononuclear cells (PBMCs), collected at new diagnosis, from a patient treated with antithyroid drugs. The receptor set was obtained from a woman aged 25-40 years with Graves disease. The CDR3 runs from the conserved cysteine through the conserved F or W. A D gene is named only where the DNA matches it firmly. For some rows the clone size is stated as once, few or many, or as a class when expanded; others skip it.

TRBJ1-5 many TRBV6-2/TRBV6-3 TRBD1 CASTGQGDVNQPQHF TGTGCCAGCACAGGACAGGGGGATGTCAATCAGCCCCAGCATTTT
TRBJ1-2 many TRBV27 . CASSPGESKGPNYGYTF TGTGCCAGCAGTCCCGGGGAGAGTAAGGGGCCTAACTATGGCTACACCTTC
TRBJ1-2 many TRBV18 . CASSSTLQISNYGYTF TGTGCCAGCTCATCGACACTACAGATTTCTAACTATGGCTACACCTTC
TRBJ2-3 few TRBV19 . CASSIRLSTDTQYF TGTGCCAGTAGTATACGGCTTAGCACAGATACGCAGTATTTT
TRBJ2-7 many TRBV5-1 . CASAGGRLTGEQYF TGCGCCAGCGCCGGGGGACGCCTGACGGGGGAGCAGTACTTC
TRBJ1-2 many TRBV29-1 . CSVVDRYGYTF TGCAGCGTTGTAGACCGCTATGGCTACACCTTC
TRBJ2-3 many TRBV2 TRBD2 CASGEGSTDTQYF TGTGCCAGCGGGGAGGGGAGCACAGATACGCAGTATTTT
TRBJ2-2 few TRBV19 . CASFYDTSHFEGTGELFF TGTGCCAGTTTTTACGACACCTCCCACTTCGAAGGCACCGGGGAGCTGTTTTTT
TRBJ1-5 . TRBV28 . CVSSLLGSNQPQHF TGTGTTAGCAGTTTACTGGGGAGCAATCAGCCCCAGCATTTT
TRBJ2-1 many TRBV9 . CASSVRGSSYEQFF TGTGCCAGCAGCGTTCGCGGTAGCTCCTATGAGCAGTTCTTC
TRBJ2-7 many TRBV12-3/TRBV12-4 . CASSLAGKAQYEQYF TGTGCCAGCAGTTTGGCAGGTAAAGCGCAATACGAGCAGTACTTC
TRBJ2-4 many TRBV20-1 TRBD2 CSASGASGGAAPIQYF TGCAGTGCTAGCGGGGCTAGCGGGGGGGCGGCCCCCATTCAGTACTTC
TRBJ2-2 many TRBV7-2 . CASSSEKGGGELFF TGTGCCAGCAGCTCCGAAAAGGGGGGCGGGGAGCTGTTTTTT
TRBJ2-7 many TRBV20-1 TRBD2 CSAPVAGGAYEQYF TGCAGTGCTCCCGTAGCGGGGGGCGCCTACGAGCAGTACTTC
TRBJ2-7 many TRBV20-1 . CSATQAYEQYF TGCAGTGCTACCCAGGCCTACGAGCAGTACTTC
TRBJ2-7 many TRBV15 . CATSRDIEWAAYEQYF TGTGCCACCAGCAGAGATATAGAGTGGGCAGCCTACGAGCAGTACTTC
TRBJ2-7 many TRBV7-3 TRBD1 CASSLIRTGGSEQYF TGTGCCAGCAGCTTAATTAGGACAGGGGGCTCCGAGCAGTACTTC
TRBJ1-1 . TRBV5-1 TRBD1 CASSEQGRNTEAFF TGCGCCAGCAGCGAACAGGGGAGGAACACTGAAGCTTTCTTT
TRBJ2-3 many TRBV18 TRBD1 CASSPQGLQGPDTQYF TGTGCCAGCTCACCACAGGGTTTACAGGGGCCAGATACGCAGTATTTT
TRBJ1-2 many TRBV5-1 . CASSSSVVDYGYTF TGCGCCAGCAGCTCGTCGGTTGTGGACTATGGCTACACCTTC
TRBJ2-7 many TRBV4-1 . CASSPARTAYEQYF TGCGCCAGCAGTCCCGCCAGGACCGCCTACGAGCAGTACTTC
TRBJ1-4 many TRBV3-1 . CASSQERAMGEKLFF TGTGCCAGCAGCCAAGAGCGGGCCATGGGGGAAAAACTGTTTTTT
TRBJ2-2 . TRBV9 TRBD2 CASSLRLAENTGELFF TGCGCCAGCAGCTTGCGACTAGCGGAGAACACCGGGGAGCTGTTTTTT
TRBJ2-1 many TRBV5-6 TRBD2 CASSGRLRAGGQNEQFF TGTGCCAGCAGCGGGCGCTTACGTGCGGGGGGCCAGAATGAGCAGTTCTTC
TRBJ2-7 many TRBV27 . CASSSPNLGRGYEQYF TGTGCCAGCAGTTCCCCAAACCTCGGACGGGGCTACGAGCAGTACTTC
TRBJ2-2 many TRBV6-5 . CASSSGSLNTGELFF TGTGCCAGCAGTTCGGGCAGCCTGAACACCGGGGAGCTGTTTTTT
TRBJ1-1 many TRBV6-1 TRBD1 CASSRLGTGQIRDTEAFF TGTGCCAGCAGTCGGCTGGGGACAGGTCAAATCAGGGACACTGAAGCTTTCTTT